One sample yielded the 13 T cell receptor beta chains listed below, sequenced in a study of shared clonotypes between healthy human individuals. The protocol was immunoSEQ multiplex PCR, while the TCRdb copy is restricted to in-frame clones and leaves out a portion. This sample has around 610,000 clones, with about 96% found just once. Selected positively for CCR7 and CD45RO-negative, naive CD8 cells excluded terminally differentiated effector memory CD45RA+ cells. Sequencing was carried out using naive CD8+ T cells sorted from blood. The receptors were gathered from a woman between 25 and 40 years old in good health.

Written as DNA, the CDR3 is TGCGCCAGCAGCCAAAAGCCAGCGGGAGGGGGCCTTGAAAAACTGTTTTTT. Translated: CASSQKPAGGGLEKLFF. The rearrangement uses TRBV4-1 and TRBJ1-4, with 7 bases lining up with TRBD1. CDR3 length: 17 amino acids. From germline, CDR1 is MGHRA and CDR2 YSYEKL. Unmatched junction bases numbered 13, after V lost 2 bases and J lost 7 bases.

This rearrangement joins TRBV30 to TRBJ2-3; a possible D gene is TRBD2 (6 bases). The CDR3 totals 13 residues. V lost 8 bases and J lost 8, with 20 bases in between. Germline V lookup: CDR1 GTSNPN, CDR2 SVGIG (reference sequence). As DNA, the CDR3 is TGTGCCAGTGGGGGAGGCACGCAGGCTACGCAGTATTTT. Its protein product is CASGGGTQATQYF.

The chain joins TRBV6-5 to TRBJ2-1; either TRBD1 or TRBD2 may fit D (5 bases each). V lost 2 bases and J 2 bases, leaving 7 bases between the germline ends. Per germline, CDR1 MNHEY and CDR2 SVGAGI. This CDR3 has 14 residues. The CDR3 is CASSYRGAYNEQFF. The CDR3 region has the DNA TGTGCCAGCAGTTACAGAGGGGCCTACAATGAGCAGTTCTTC.

The chain recombines TRBV28 with TRBJ1-1, with no clear D. Trimming stripped 3 bases from V and 2 bases from J, with 7 bases between. The germline gives CDR1 MDHEN, CDR2 SYDVKM. This CDR3 comprises 13 residues. The DNA of the CDR3 is TGTGCCAGCAGTTTTTGGGCCAACACTGAAGCTTTCTTT. Translated, it gives CASSFWANTEAFF.

V gene TRBV29-1 combines with J gene TRBJ2-7; 7 bases fit TRBD2. The length of the CDR3 is 14 residues. The trim removed 7 bases at V and 2 bases at J, leaving 11 bases unmatched. The germline V gene has CDR1 SQVTM and CDR2 ANQGSEA. The CDR3 nucleotides are TGCAGCGGGGGAGCGGGGAAGTCTCCCTACGAGCAGTACTTC. Protein product: CSGGAGKSPYEQYF.

This chain links TRBV4-1 with TRBJ1-5; D is ambiguous. Germline values: CDR1 MGHRA, CDR2 YSYEKL. The V gene lost 4 bases and the J gene lost 5 bases, with 9 bases spanning the gap. This CDR3 spans 13 amino acids. The CDR3 DNA reads TGCGCCAGCAGCCTGGGGTTGGATCAGCCCCAGCATTTT. Translating it yields CASSLGLDQPQHF.

This chain joins TRBV2 and TRBJ2-5; 8 bases are shared with TRBD2. The germline V gene has CDR1 SNHLY and CDR2 FYNNEI. The length of the CDR3 is 15 residues. V was clipped by 6 bases and J by 4 bases; unmatched bases: 10. The CDR3 bases are TGTGCCAGCAGGGGACCGGGAGGGCCTCCAGAGACCCAGTACTTC. Amino acid sequence: CASRGPGGPPETQYF.

The genes are TRBV11-3 and TRBJ2-2, with D unclear. Looked up from germline, CDR1 is SGHNT and CDR2 is YENEEA. The CDR3 is 11 residues long. V gave up 3 bases and J gave up 8 bases, with 4 bases separating them. The CDR3 DNA is TGTGCCAGCAGCTTTGGTGGGGAGCTGTTTTTT. The encoded protein is CASSFGGELFF.

The chain carries TRBV28 and TRBJ2-5, with TRBD2 identical over 9 bases. J gave up 4 bases and V 3 bases, and 6 bases lay outside the gene matches. This CDR3 contains 15 residues. The germline V gene has CDR1 MDHEN and CDR2 SYDVKM. In DNA form, the CDR3 reads TGTGCCAGCAGTTTCGCGGGAGGGCCGCGAGAGACCCAGTACTTC. Its protein is CASSFAGGPRETQYF.

The chain employs TRBV29-1 and TRBJ1-2; 7 bases match TRBD1. Trimming cost V 1 base and J 6 bases; bases outside gene matches: 11. The germline gives CDR1 SQVTM, CDR2 ANQGSEA. This CDR3 has 15 residues. The CDR3 protein is CSVEGLTGTPDGYTF. CDR3 nucleotides: TGCAGCGTTGAAGGTCTGACAGGGACTCCCGATGGCTACACCTTC. Complete variable domain (other parts from reference TRBV29-1 and TRBJ1-2): SAVISQKPSRDICQRGTSLTIQCQVDSQVTMMFWYRQQPGQSLTLIATANQGSEATYESGFVIDKFPISRPNLTFSTLTVSNMSPEDSSIYLCSVEGLTGTPDGYTFGSGTRLTVV.

This clone was picked up one time. The rearrangement links TRBV28 to TRBJ2-3; D is possibly TRBD2 (6 bases). The germline V gene encodes CDR1 MDHEN and CDR2 SYDVKM. V was cut by 10 bases and J by 5 bases, with 25 bases left in between. The CDR3 is 16 residues long. In DNA form, the CDR3 reads TGTGCCACTATTCGAGCACGGTGGGCCGGGGGAGATACGCAGTATTTT. This codes for CATIRARWAGGDTQYF.

The J gene is TRBJ2-5, the V gene TRBV2; the D is unclear. The germline V gene has CDR1 SNHLY and CDR2 FYNNEI. This CDR3 has 12 residues. V lost 6 bases and J 3 bases, leaving 8 bases between the germline ends. In DNA form, the CDR3 reads TGTGCCAGCAGAGACGGAAAAGAGACCCAGTACTTC. It encodes CASRDGKETQYF. The whole variable domain, filled in from reference TRBV2 and TRBJ2-5, reads EPEVTQTPSHQVTQMGQEVILRCVPISNHLYFYWYRQILGQKVEFLVSFYNNEISEKSEIFDDQFSVERPDGSNFTLKIRSTKLEDSAMYFCASRDGKETQYFGPGTRLLVL.

V usage is TRBV6-5 and J usage is TRBJ2-1, with TRBD1 identical over 9 bases. The CDR3 covers 15 residues. Looked up from germline, CDR1 is MNHEY and CDR2 is SVGAGI. The junction had 12 bases not matched to a gene; V was cut back by 6 bases and J by 9 bases. The CDR3 sequence is CASRPSLQGAGEQFF. CDR3 bases: TGTGCCAGCAGACCAAGCCTACAGGGGGCTGGTGAGCAGTTCTTC.